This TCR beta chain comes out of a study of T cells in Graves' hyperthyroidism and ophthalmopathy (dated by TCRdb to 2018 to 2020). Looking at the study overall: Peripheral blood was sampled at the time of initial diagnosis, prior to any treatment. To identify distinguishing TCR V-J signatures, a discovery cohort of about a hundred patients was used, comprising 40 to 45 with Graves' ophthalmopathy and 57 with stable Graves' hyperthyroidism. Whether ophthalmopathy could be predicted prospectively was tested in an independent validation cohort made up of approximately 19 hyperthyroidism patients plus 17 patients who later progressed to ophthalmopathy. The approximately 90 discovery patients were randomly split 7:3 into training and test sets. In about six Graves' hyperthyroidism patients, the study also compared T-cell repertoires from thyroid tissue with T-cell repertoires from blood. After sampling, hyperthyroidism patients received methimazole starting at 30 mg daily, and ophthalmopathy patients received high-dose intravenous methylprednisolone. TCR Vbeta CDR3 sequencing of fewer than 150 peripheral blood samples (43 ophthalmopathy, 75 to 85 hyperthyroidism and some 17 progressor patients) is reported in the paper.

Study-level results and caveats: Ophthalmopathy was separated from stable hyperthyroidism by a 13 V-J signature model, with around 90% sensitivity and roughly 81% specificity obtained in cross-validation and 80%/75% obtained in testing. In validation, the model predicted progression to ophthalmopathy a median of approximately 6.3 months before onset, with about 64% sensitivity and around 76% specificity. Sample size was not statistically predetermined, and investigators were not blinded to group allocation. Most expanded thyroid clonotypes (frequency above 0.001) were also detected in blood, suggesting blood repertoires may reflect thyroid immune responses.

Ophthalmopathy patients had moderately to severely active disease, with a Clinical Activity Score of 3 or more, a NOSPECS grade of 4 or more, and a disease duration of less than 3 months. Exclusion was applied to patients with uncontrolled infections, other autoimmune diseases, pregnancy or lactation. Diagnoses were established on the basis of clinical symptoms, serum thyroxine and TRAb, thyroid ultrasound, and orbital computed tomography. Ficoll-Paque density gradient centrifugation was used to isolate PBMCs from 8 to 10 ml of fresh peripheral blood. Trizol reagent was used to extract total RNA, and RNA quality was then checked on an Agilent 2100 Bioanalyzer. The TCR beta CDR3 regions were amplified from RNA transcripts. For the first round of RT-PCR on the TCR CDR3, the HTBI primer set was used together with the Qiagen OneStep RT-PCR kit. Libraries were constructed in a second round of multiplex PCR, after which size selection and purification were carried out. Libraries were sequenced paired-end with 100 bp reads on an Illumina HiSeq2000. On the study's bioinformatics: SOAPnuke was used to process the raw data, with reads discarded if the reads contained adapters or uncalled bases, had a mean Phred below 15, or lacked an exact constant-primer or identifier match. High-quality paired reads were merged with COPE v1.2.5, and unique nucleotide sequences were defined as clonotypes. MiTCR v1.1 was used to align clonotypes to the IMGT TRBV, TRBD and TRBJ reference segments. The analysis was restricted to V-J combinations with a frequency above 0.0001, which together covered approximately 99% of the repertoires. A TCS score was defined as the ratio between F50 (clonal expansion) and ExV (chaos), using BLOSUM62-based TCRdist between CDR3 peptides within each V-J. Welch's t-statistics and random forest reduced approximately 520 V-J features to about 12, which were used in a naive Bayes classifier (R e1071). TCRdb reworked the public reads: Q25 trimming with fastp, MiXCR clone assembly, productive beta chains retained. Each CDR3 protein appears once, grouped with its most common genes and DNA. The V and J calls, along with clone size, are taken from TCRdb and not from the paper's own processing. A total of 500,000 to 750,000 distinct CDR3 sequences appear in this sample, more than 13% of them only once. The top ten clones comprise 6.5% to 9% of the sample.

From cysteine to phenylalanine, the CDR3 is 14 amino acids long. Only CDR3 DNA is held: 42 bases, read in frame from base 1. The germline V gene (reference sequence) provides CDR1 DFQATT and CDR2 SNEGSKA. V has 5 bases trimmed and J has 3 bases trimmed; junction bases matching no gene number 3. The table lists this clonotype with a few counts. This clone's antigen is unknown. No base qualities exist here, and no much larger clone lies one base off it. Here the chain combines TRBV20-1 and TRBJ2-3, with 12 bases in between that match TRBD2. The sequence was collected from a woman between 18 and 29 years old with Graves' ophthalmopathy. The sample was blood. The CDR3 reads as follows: CSADGTSGTDTQYF. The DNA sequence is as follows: TGCAGTGCTGACGGGACTAGCGGGACAGATACGCAGTATTTT.